The rows below give T cell receptor beta chains drawn from one sample of a study of identical twins. TCRdb reprocessed the 5' RACE reads with MiXCR, giving one entry per CDR3 protein. The sample holds 650,000 to 800,000 distinct CDR3 sequences, roughly 8% seen once. These records were also assigned to another study, of yellow fever vaccine responses in identical twins.

Sequenced: PBMCs. The receptors originated from a woman aged 18-35 years in good health. CDR3s include the opening cysteine and the closing phenylalanine or tryptophan. The order of the fields is D gene, J gene, clone size, V gene, CDR3 DNA, CDR3 protein. A D gene is named only where the DNA matches it firmly. Not every row has a clone size; where given, it reads once, few, many or a size class.

D gene: TRBD2
J gene: TRBJ2-5
clone size: .
V gene: TRBV7-3
CDR3 DNA: TGTGCCAGCAGCCGAGGACTAGCGGGGGGGCTAGGTCAGGAGACCCAGTACTTC
CDR3 protein: CASSRGLAGGLGQETQYF

D gene: TRBD2
J gene: TRBJ2-5
clone size: once
V gene: TRBV6-2/TRBV6-3
CDR3 DNA: TGTGCCAGCAGTCAAGGGTCTAGCGGGATTGGAAAGACCCAGTACTTC
CDR3 protein: CASSQGSSGIGKTQYF

D gene: .
J gene: TRBJ2-2
clone size: few
V gene: TRBV27
CDR3 DNA: TGTGCCAGCAGTTTTAGCAGGCCCGGCTCCTCGAACACCGGGGAGCTGTTTTTT
CDR3 protein: CASSFSRPGSSNTGELFF

D gene: .
J gene: TRBJ1-6
clone size: many
V gene: TRBV6-2/TRBV6-3
CDR3 DNA: TGTGCCAGCAGCCGACAGCGAGATTCACCCCTCCACTTT
CDR3 protein: CASSRQRDSPLHF

D gene: TRBD2
J gene: TRBJ2-3
clone size: .
V gene: TRBV2
CDR3 DNA: TGTGCCAGCAAGAGCACCGGGACTAGCGGGGACACTAGCACAGATACGCAGTATTTT
CDR3 protein: CASKSTGTSGDTSTDTQYF

D gene: .
J gene: TRBJ2-5
clone size: few
V gene: TRBV7-6
CDR3 DNA: TGTGCCAGCACCCCCCGACAGACGGAGACCCAGTACTTC
CDR3 protein: CASTPRQTETQYF

D gene: .
J gene: TRBJ1-6
clone size: .
V gene: TRBV25-1
CDR3 DNA: TGTGCCAGCAGTGAAGAGTTTTATAATTCACCCCTCCACTTT
CDR3 protein: CASSEEFYNSPLHF

D gene: TRBD1
J gene: TRBJ2-7
clone size: .
V gene: TRBV5-5
CDR3 DNA: TGTGCCAGCAGCCCATCCTGGACAGGGTCTGACGAGCAGTACTTC
CDR3 protein: CASSPSWTGSDEQYF

D gene: TRBD2
J gene: TRBJ2-7
clone size: .
V gene: TRBV4-2
CDR3 DNA: TGTGCCAGCAGCCAAGATTTCTCGGGGGGGGGCGTATCTTGGCAGTACTTC
CDR3 protein: CASSQDFSGGGVSWQYF

D gene: .
J gene: TRBJ1-2
clone size: few
V gene: TRBV20-1
CDR3 DNA: TGCAGTGCTCACAGGGAATTCAGCGGCTACACCTTC
CDR3 protein: CSAHREFSGYTF

D gene: TRBD2
J gene: TRBJ2-1
clone size: few
V gene: TRBV24-1
CDR3 DNA: TGTGCCACCAGTGACAGACCGACTAGCGGGAGGATCAATGAGCAGTTCTTC
CDR3 protein: CATSDRPTSGRINEQFF

D gene: .
J gene: TRBJ2-3
clone size: many
V gene: TRBV9
CDR3 DNA: TGTGCCAGCAGCGCTTGGGGGGCCGGTGATACGCAGTATTTT
CDR3 protein: CASSAWGAGDTQYF

D gene: .
J gene: TRBJ2-6
clone size: few
V gene: TRBV6-1
CDR3 DNA: TGTGCCAGCAGTCCAACTCAGGGTAATGGGGCCAACGTCCTGACTTTC
CDR3 protein: CASSPTQGNGANVLTF

D gene: TRBD2
J gene: TRBJ2-3
clone size: many
V gene: TRBV15
CDR3 DNA: TGTGCCACCAGCTTGCCGCGAAAAGCGGGAGGCAAAGATACGCAGTATTTT
CDR3 protein: CATSLPRKAGGKDTQYF

D gene: .
J gene: TRBJ2-5
clone size: .
V gene: TRBV29-1
CDR3 DNA: TGCAGCGTTGGGGGGTTGGGGCAAGAGACCCAGTACTTC
CDR3 protein: CSVGGLGQETQYF

D gene: .
J gene: TRBJ2-7
clone size: few
V gene: TRBV12-3/TRBV12-4
CDR3 DNA: TGTGCCAGCGGGTCCCTCCCCGGTAAGTACGAGCAGTACTTC
CDR3 protein: CASGSLPGKYEQYF

D gene: .
J gene: TRBJ2-7
clone size: .
V gene: TRBV20-1
CDR3 DNA: TGCAGTGCTAGAGATAGGGGGGGCTACGAGCAGTACTTC
CDR3 protein: CSARDRGGYEQYF

D gene: .
J gene: TRBJ2-5
clone size: .
V gene: TRBV20-1
CDR3 DNA: TGCAGTGCTCTTCTGGCGGGGTCCCAGTACTTC
CDR3 protein: CSALLAGSQYF

D gene: .
J gene: TRBJ2-3
clone size: .
V gene: TRBV7-3
CDR3 DNA: TGTGCCAGCAGCTCCTCGGAGCGGGCAGGTACGCAGTATTTT
CDR3 protein: CASSSSERAGTQYF

D gene: TRBD2
J gene: TRBJ2-7
clone size: few
V gene: TRBV10-3
CDR3 DNA: TGTGCCATCAGTGGCTCCGGGACTAGCGGCTCCTACGAGCAGTACTTC
CDR3 protein: CAISGSGTSGSYEQYF

D gene: TRBD2
J gene: TRBJ2-5
clone size: many
V gene: TRBV4-2
CDR3 DNA: TGTGCCAGCAGCCAAGATCGGGAGGGAGGTGAGACCCAGTACTTC
CDR3 protein: CASSQDREGGETQYF

D gene: TRBD1
J gene: TRBJ2-5
clone size: few
V gene: TRBV27
CDR3 DNA: TGTGCCAGCAGTCTGAGGGACAGGGAAGGGGAGACCCAGTACTTC
CDR3 protein: CASSLRDREGETQYF

D gene: TRBD1
J gene: TRBJ1-1
clone size: few
V gene: TRBV25-1
CDR3 DNA: TGTGCCAGCAGTGAGAGGGACAGGGAGAACACTGAAGCTTTCTTT
CDR3 protein: CASSERDRENTEAFF

D gene: .
J gene: TRBJ1-1
clone size: .
V gene: TRBV12-5
CDR3 DNA: TGTGCTAGTGGTTTGGGGGGGGACACTGAAGCTTTCTTT
CDR3 protein: CASGLGGDTEAFF

D gene: .
J gene: TRBJ2-3
clone size: .
V gene: TRBV11-2
CDR3 DNA: TGTGCCAGCAGCCCATGGGACTCAGATACGCAGTATTTT
CDR3 protein: CASSPWDSDTQYF